This passage covers 22 T cell receptor beta chains from one sample sequenced in a study of blood T cells in healthy people across ages. Through a sample-barcoded 5' primer and a J-beta primer mix, a second PCR was run for roughly 7 to 12 cycles. Each CDR3 protein is one row after TCRdb ran MiXCR on the 5' RACE reads. The sample holds more than 700,000 distinct CDR3 sequences; about 42% are singletons and the top ten take 15% to 20%. The sequenced sample consisted of blood. These receptors all stem from a man aged 80 or over in good health.

This clonotype was seen more than once but under ten times. V gene TRBV7-9 combines with J gene TRBJ2-5; either TRBD1 or TRBD2 may supply D (5 bases each). The CDR3 is 17 residues long. The germline V and J ends were trimmed by 5 bases and 0 bases, with 19 bases remaining between them. Germline loops: CDR1 SEHNR, CDR2 FQNEAQ (reference sequence). Written as DNA, the CDR3 is TGTGCCAGCAGCCAGGGTTTCGGGAACCCAGACCAAGAGACCCAGTACTTC. Protein: CASSQGFGNPDQETQYF.

This chain joins TRBV29-1 and TRBJ1-6; 8 nucleotides match TRBD1. The CDR3 totals 14 residues. The trim removed 4 bases at V and 7 bases at J, leaving 6 bases unmatched. Germline-derived CDR1 and CDR2 are SQVTM and ANQGSEA. CDR3 in amino acids: CSVAGQGGNSPLHF. The CDR3 DNA reads as TGCAGCGTTGCCGGACAGGGAGGGAATTCACCCCTCCACTTT.

The rearrangement links TRBV7-2 to TRBJ2-1; 9 bases are a match to TRBD2. The V gene's germline CDR1 is SGHTA and CDR2 FQGNSA. J was trimmed by 9 bases and V by 4 bases; bases with no gene match: 16. This CDR3 is 17 amino acids long. CDR3 residues: CASSSADVSGRLGEQFF. For the CDR3, the DNA is TGTGCCAGCAGCTCCGCCGATGTTAGCGGGAGACTTGGTGAGCAGTTCTTC. Combining the CDR3 with reference TRBV7-2 and TRBJ2-1 gives the whole variable domain GAGVSQSPSNKVTEKGKDVELRCDPISGHTALYWYRQSLGQGLEFLIYFQGNSAPDKSGLPSDRFSAERTGGSVSTLTIQRTQQEDSAVYLCASSSADVSGRLGEQFFGPGTRLTVL.

This clonotype was recorded at least ten times. The gene calls are TRBV6-6 and TRBJ1-2; D perhaps matches TRBD1 (6 bases). Trimming removed 6 bases from V and 2 bases from J, with 10 bases in between. The CDR3 is 13 residues long. Germline V CDR1 and CDR2: MNHNY, SVGAGI (reference sequence). CDR3 protein: CASSITGNYGYTF. The CDR3 DNA sequence: TGTGCCAGCAGCATCACAGGGAACTATGGCTACACCTTC.

The chain couples TRBV12-3 or TRBV12-4 to TRBJ2-3, with 9 bases identical to TRBD2. V shed 2 bases and J 2 bases; nucleotides not matched to a gene: 5. The CDR3 is 16 amino acids. DNA for the CDR3: TGTGCCAGCAGTTTATGGCTAGCGGGAACCACAGATACGCAGTATTTT. It translates to CASSLWLAGTTDTQYF.

This clonotype has only a few counts. The rearrangement joins TRBV7-2 to TRBJ2-7; no firm D call. V was trimmed by 1 base and J by 1 base, leaving 11 bases between them. The CDR3 is 15 amino acids. Per the germline V gene, CDR1 is SGHTA and CDR2 is FQGNSA. The CDR3 loop is CASSLVSTDSYEQYF. The CDR3 DNA sequence: TGTGCCAGCAGCTTAGTCTCTACAGATTCCTACGAGCAGTACTTC.

This clonotype was counted a few times. The rearrangement uses TRBV6-2 or TRBV6-3 and TRBJ2-5, with D hard to call. The CDR3 covers 13 residues. V dropped 1 base and J dropped 5 bases, with 8 bases sitting between them. CDR1 MNHEY and CDR2 SVGEGT come from the germline V gene. The CDR3 sequence: CASSYLVRETQYF. The CDR3 nucleotides read TGTGCCAGCAGTTACTTAGTTCGGGAGACCCAGTACTTC.

This rearrangement joins TRBV9 to TRBJ2-1, with TRBD2 matching 14 bases. The CDR3 extends over 14 amino acids. After removal of 0 bases from V and 13 bases from J, the junction contained 3 bases not matched to a gene. Germline CDR1 reads SGDLS; CDR2 reads YYNGEE. The DNA for the CDR3 is TGTGCCAGCAGCGTAGAGGGACTAGCGGGGGTACAGTTCTTC. Its translation is CASSVEGLAGVQFF.

J is TRBJ2-5 and V is TRBV7-2; TRBD1 or TRBD2 may be the D gene (5 bases each). The J call could be wrong; TRBJ2-4 is a better fit for the DNA end. The CDR3 length is 14 residues. Germline-derived CDR1 and CDR2 are SGHTA and FQGNSA. CDR3 loop: CASSLSGTANIQYF. The DNA of the CDR3 is TGTGCCAGCAGCTTAAGTGGGACGGCTAACATTCAGTACTTC.

This clonotype has more than one count but fewer than ten. The V gene is TRBV5-1, the J gene TRBJ1-2; TRBD1 is a possible D gene (5 bases). V was cut by 3 bases and J by 6 bases, with 12 bases left in between. The CDR3 runs 13 residues. Germline V lookup: CDR1 SGHRS, CDR2 YFSETQ. The CDR3 reads CASSSQGRNGYTF. CDR3 sequence (DNA): TGCGCCAGCAGCTCCCAGGGACGCAATGGCTACACCTTC.

This clonotype turned up a few times. J is TRBJ2-5 and V is TRBV30, with D possibly matching TRBD1 (5 bases). Germline lookup yields CDR1 GTSNPN and CDR2 SVGIG (reference sequence). Trimming pared 3 bases from V and 3 bases from J, leaving 11 bases between. There are 13 residues in the CDR3. This CDR3 reads CAWRTGVEETQYF. The CDR3, as DNA: TGTGCCTGGAGAACAGGAGTGGAAGAGACCCAGTACTTC.

The rearrangement uses TRBV13 and TRBJ1-4; perhaps TRBD1 as D (5 bases). The CDR3 spans 15 residues. V dropped 5 bases and J dropped 8 bases, with 18 bases sitting between them. Germline lookup yields CDR1 PRHDT and CDR2 FYEKMQ (reference sequence). The CDR3 nucleotides are TGTGCCAGCAGCCCCAGGGCAGGAGGTAGCGAAAAACTGTTTTTT. Translated, it gives CASSPRAGGSEKLFF.

This clonotype was found a few times. The V gene is TRBV20-1, the J gene TRBJ2-5; D might be TRBD1 or TRBD2, each matching 7 bases. The J call may be incorrect, as the DNA end agrees better with TRBJ2-7. The CDR3 spans 14 residues. Germline CDR1 and CDR2: DFQATT and SNEGSKA (reference sequence). CDR3 DNA: TGCAGTGCTCGTCCCAGCGGGACAGCCTACGAGCAGTACTTC. Its protein is CSARPSGTAYEQYF.

This chain links TRBV29-1 with TRBJ2-4; no clear D. The J call may not be correct, given that the DNA end is closer to TRBJ2-7. CDR1 is SQVTM and CDR2 is ANQGSEA in the germline V gene. The CDR3 has 14 residues. CDR3 loop: CSVVLDPVDYEQYF. The CDR3 coding sequence is TGCAGCGTTGTCTTGGACCCAGTTGACTACGAGCAGTACTTC.

The chain uses TRBV3-1 and TRBJ2-7; D call uncertain. Germline CDR1 and CDR2: LGHDT and YNNKEL (reference sequence). V lost 1 base to trimming and J lost 5 bases, with 12 bases between them. The CDR3 is made up of 14 amino acids. The CDR3 DNA follows: TGTGCCAGCAGCCAAGTAGGCAGGACCAACGAGCAGTACTTC. Translated, it gives CASSQVGRTNEQYF.

The V and J genes are TRBV15 and TRBJ1-6; D remains unclear. This CDR3 contains 14 residues. CDR1 and CDR2 (germline): LNHNV, YYDKDF (reference sequence). The germline V and J ends were trimmed by 5 bases and 8 bases, with 13 bases remaining between them. The CDR3 protein is CATSPAVLDSPLHF. The CDR3 DNA reads as TGTGCCACCAGCCCCGCAGTATTGGATTCACCCCTCCACTTT. Full variable domain (rest looked up from reference TRBV15 and TRBJ1-6): DAMVIQNPRYQVTQFGKPVTLSCSQTLNHNVMYWYQQKSSQAPKLLFHYYDKDFNNEADTPDNFQSRRPNTSFCFLDIRSPGLGDTAMYLCATSPAVLDSPLHFGNGTRLTVT.

There are many counts of this clonotype. The chain recombines TRBV9 with TRBJ2-1; D might be TRBD2 (5 bases). CDR1 is SGDLS, CDR2 YYNGEE, per germline. The V and J ends lost 3 bases and 4 bases respectively, with 14 bases between them. The CDR3 runs to 15 residues. This CDR3 is CASSAHGEFYNEQFF. CDR3 nucleotides: TGTGCCAGCAGCGCTCACGGGGAATTTTACAATGAGCAGTTCTTC.

About this clonotype itself: With a much larger clone just one base away, this may be a read error. The chain joins TRBV2 to TRBJ2-3; no clear D. There are 11 residues in the CDR3. Germline CDR1 and CDR2: SNHLY and FYNNEI. The chain's CDR3 is CASRNTDAQYF. The CDR3 DNA follows: TGTGCCAGCAGGAACACAGATGCGCAGTATTTT.

The rearrangement joins TRBV6-5 to TRBJ2-7; D is perhaps TRBD2 (5 bases). This CDR3 region has 14 residues. The germline V gene has CDR1 MNHEY and CDR2 SVGAGI. V was pared by 6 bases and J by 4 bases, with 16 bases between. CDR3 region: CASSYLPAGYEQYF. CDR3 nucleotide sequence: TGTGCCAGCAGCTACCTCCCCGCGGGTTACGAGCAGTACTTC.

The chain recombines TRBV11-3 with TRBJ2-5; a weak D match, TRBD2 (6 bases). The tail of the sequence fits TRBJ2-7 better, so the J call may be wrong. This CDR3 region has 14 residues. Germline CDR1 reads SGHNT; CDR2 reads YENEEA. In DNA, the CDR3 is TGTGCCAGCAGCGTCCGACGGGAGTTCTACGAGCAGTACTTC. Protein sequence: CASSVRREFYEQYF.

This chain links TRBV10-3 with TRBJ2-1; D may be TRBD2 (5 bases). This CDR3 has 12 amino acids. V was cut by 0 bases and J by 14 bases, with 11 bases left in between. CDR1 is ENHRY and CDR2 is SYGVKD in the germline V gene. CDR3 region: CAISESRNGKFF. In DNA form, the CDR3 reads TGTGCCATCAGTGAGTCGCGAAACGGGAAGTTCTTC.

A word on this clonotype: Mismatch with germline at one junction end may stem from a read error. The chain links TRBV28 to TRBJ2-1, with 13 nucleotides matching TRBD2. Germline V lookup: CDR1 MDHEN, CDR2 SYDVKM. This CDR3 is 17 amino acids long. The CDR3 loop reads CAGSSGLAGDSYNEQFF. CDR3 sequence (DNA): TGTGCCGGCAGTTCCGGACTAGCGGGAGATTCCTACAATGAGCAGTTCTTC. Variable domain in full (rest from reference TRBV28 and TRBJ2-1): DVKVTQSSRYLVKRTGEKVFLECVQDMDHENMFWYRQDPGLGLRLIYFSYDVKMKEKGDIPEGYSVSREKKERFSLILESASTNQTSMYLCAGSSGLAGDSYNEQFFGPGTRLTVL.